This TCR beta chain was sequenced for a study of T cell responses to AZD1222 COVID-19 vaccine (dated by TCRdb to about 2021). Concerning the study at large: Because spike-specific TCR depth and breadth did not differ between the two schedules, AZD1222 recipients who got a second dose at roughly 4 weeks were pooled with those who got a second dose at roughly 12 weeks. A total of about 240 trial participants underwent TCR sequencing, of whom 207 received two doses of AZD1222 and about 26 received two doses of the MenACWY control vaccine. Enrollment into the trials was organized by age into subgroups of 18-55, 56-69 and 70-plus years, and those subgroups contained roughly 160, 29 and 62 TCR-sequenced participants, respectively. Beyond this particular receptor, the publication reports: After two AZD1222 doses, both the breadth and the depth of spike-specific TCRs were significantly higher than at day 0 and than in MenACWY recipients. Participants were mostly white British, with more females than males. The authors suggested clonal diversity may have been underestimated. In the small 56-69-year group, the increase in depth fell short of significance, most likely because of low power. The whole spike protein was spanned by vaccine-associated CD4 TCRs, and dominant responses were seen in regions 160-218 and 743-854. Reportedly, close to half of the unique spike-specific TCRs recognized epitopes lying outside the regions that are mutated in the B.1.351 and B.1.1.7 variants. No day 14 peak-response samples were available, so repertoires were characterized only after the peak T cell response. Conclusions about previously exposed vaccinees are limited, since just a handful of AZD1222 recipients were seropositive for SARS-CoV-2 at baseline.

The CDR3 holds 14 amino acids from the cysteine to the phenylalanine. Left in the record is the CDR3 DNA by itself, 42 bases read in frame from the first base. Compared with germline, V lacks 1 base and J lacks 7 bases; bases without a gene match: 6. CDR1 and CDR2, per the germline V gene (reference sequence), are LGHDT and YNNKEL. The CDR3 regions of human TCRbeta chains were analyzed by immunosequencing. As for the original processing: Repertoire TCRs were checked for matches against a reference library of SARS-CoV-2-specific TCRs that had been generated using the MIRA antigen-specificity platform. Breadth was defined as the fraction of unique TCRs that were SARS-CoV-2-associated, and depth was defined as the fraction of total T cells that were SARS-CoV-2-associated. Each spike-specific TCR was assigned to its reactive spike region and to a CD4 or CD8 class using the MIRA data. Log10-transformed breadth and depth values were compared by one-way ANOVA with Sidak's multiple comparisons tests. Sourced from immuneACCESS, this table was stored by TCRdb with only in-frame sequences that have V and J called. A share of the clones is absent; for the studies checked, an unresolved V gene accounts for under half, and the remainder has no known explanation. From that table come the V and J calls and clone size; the DNA was used to work out D and trimming. This sample holds around 130,000 clones; over 90% were observed only once. The ten largest account for about 0.91% of the sample.

According to the study, the label for this sample's time point signals: baseline before first vaccination. Vaccinee samples were obtained from the UK trials COV001 and COV002, which included a single-blind randomized controlled phase 2/3 trial of AZD1222 (ChAdOx1 nCoV-19) in healthy adults. For TCRbeta chain sequencing, PBMC samples were collected from trial participants at day 0 and at day 28 after the second dose. The sample holds a few counts of this clone. What antigen it recognizes has not been identified. It has no much larger one-base neighbor in the sample; base qualities were not kept. The clonotype was recovered from an adult in good health. The chain is encoded by TRBV3-1 (or the pseudogene TRBV3-2) joined to TRBJ1-1; TRBD1 matches 7 bases in the middle. The specimen comprised peripheral blood, sampled on day 0 of AZD1222 vaccination. The DNA reads as follows: TGTGCCAGCAGCCAAGTGGGGGGACAGCTTGAAGCTTTCTTT. This yields the protein CASSQVGGQLEAFF.